The T cell receptor beta chain described here comes from a study of T-cell memory formation after mild COVID-19. Study-level information: The TCR clusters were mostly specific to one donor. Study findings and constraints: Clones which contracted sat mainly in CM and EM if CD4+, and in EMRA if CD8+. A subset of responding clones appeared in pre-infection memory, suggesting cross-reactive memory joined.

Worth noting for this clonotype: Antigen specificity is unknown.

Researchers used 5'RACE with constant-segment primers to make TCR alpha and TCR beta cDNA libraries that carry sample barcodes and UMIs. TCRdb analysed the 5' RACE reads with MiXCR anew, one entry per CDR3 protein. The sample has approximately 270,000 distinct CDR3 sequences, around 15% seen once. The specimen sequenced was PBMCs or a T cell subset sorted from them (not recorded which). This clonotype originated in a man aged 18 to 30 who had mild COVID-19 (a few samples of this study predate the infection). Cell type and time point are not known.

As DNA, the CDR3 is TGTGCCAGCAGCGTAGACGAGTTCTCTGGAAACACCATATATTTT. Translation gives CASSVDEFSGNTIYF. The gene calls are TRBV9 and TRBJ1-3; the D is unclear. The CDR3 covers 15 residues. Germline V lookup: CDR1 SGDLS, CDR2 YYNGEE. Between the trimmed V and J ends, which lost 0 bases and 0 bases, there was a span of 7 bases.